The 13 T cell receptor beta chains below all came from one sample that was sequenced in a study of regulatory T cells in long-lasting Graves disease. Described time point: newly diagnosed GD, antithyroid drugs for less than 3 months. The TCR library was made from RNA that had been extracted from PBMCs in TRIzol. Relying on iRepertoire HTBI primers and Arm-PCR of CDR3 regions, the team built TCR beta libraries. MiXCR was run by TCRdb on the multiplex PCR reads, yielding one entry per CDR3 protein. The sample includes about 540,000 distinct CDR3 sequences, approximately 13% seen only once; the top ten take roughly 10%. The data were also submitted as part of a second study, on T cells in Graves' hyperthyroidism and ophthalmopathy.

Sample: peripheral blood mononuclear cells (PBMCs), taken at new diagnosis, from a patient treated with antithyroid drugs. These TCRs come from a man aged 25-45 years with Graves disease.

This clonotype has at least ten counts. The V call is TRBV6-5, the J call TRBJ2-7; 9 bases line up with TRBD2. Germline V lookup: CDR1 MNHEY, CDR2 SVGAGI. This CDR3 contains 14 residues. V shed 2 bases, J shed 5 bases, and the junction held 4 bases outside the gene matches. The CDR3 region has the DNA TGTGCCAGCAGTTACCTAGCGGGAATCAACGAGCAGTACTTC. Residues: CASSYLAGINEQYF.

The V gene is TRBV28, the J gene TRBJ2-4; no firm D call. There are 15 residues in the CDR3. The V gene's germline CDR1 is MDHEN and CDR2 SYDVKM. The V and J ends lost 6 bases and 10 bases respectively, with 22 bases between them. CDR3 residues: CASSITTDTGPIQYF. CDR3 DNA sequence: TGTGCCAGCAGCATCACGACCGACACGGGTCCGATTCAGTACTTC.

This clonotype was observed many times. This rearrangement joins TRBV27 to TRBJ1-2; a weak D match, TRBD1 (5 bases). CDR3 length equals 14 residues. Germline CDR1 and CDR2: MNHEY and SMNVEV (reference sequence). The V end was cut by 2 bases, the J end by 5 bases, with 12 bases between. CDR3 nucleotides: TGTGCCAGCAGTTTACGGACATCCCATTATGGCTACACCTTC. Protein product: CASSLRTSHYGYTF.

There are many counts of this clonotype. The gene calls are TRBV7-2 and TRBJ2-1; 12 bases are a match to TRBD2. The CDR3 runs 18 residues. Germline V CDR1 and CDR2: SGHTA, FQGNSA. The V and J ends lost 3 bases and 5 bases, in that order; junction bases with no gene match: 11. CDR3 loop: CASSLARNLAGGHNEQFF. The CDR3 DNA reads TGTGCCAGCAGCTTGGCCCGGAATCTAGCGGGAGGGCACAATGAGCAGTTCTTC.

This clonotype was counted ten times or more. The chain has TRBV7-9 and TRBJ2-5; D uncertain. Per the germline V gene, CDR1 is SEHNR and CDR2 is FQNEAQ (reference sequence). V shed 5 bases and J shed 4 bases, with 5 bases lying between them. This CDR3 comprises 11 residues. The CDR3 loop reads CASSQRETQYF. In DNA, the CDR3 is TGTGCCAGCAGCCAACGAGAGACCCAGTACTTC.

This clonotype has at least ten counts. The chain employs TRBV18 and TRBJ1-5, with D maybe TRBD1 (5 bases). Germline assignment: CDR1 KGHSH and CDR2 LQKENI. This CDR3 has 16 amino acids. V dropped 2 bases and J dropped 5 bases, with 16 bases sitting between them. CDR3 in amino acids: CASSPYQGLTDQPQHF. The CDR3 DNA reads TGTGCCAGCTCACCATACCAGGGACTAACCGATCAGCCCCAGCATTTT.

This clonotype was counted at least ten times. The V call is TRBV20-1, the J call TRBJ1-5, with 9 bases fitting TRBD1. The CDR3 has 11 residues. Unmatched junction bases numbered 6, after V lost 7 bases and J lost 11 bases. CDR1 and CDR2 from the germline V gene are DFQATT and SNEGSKA (reference sequence). The CDR3, as DNA: TGCAGTGTACAGGGGGCGAAGGCCCAGCATTTT. Amino acid sequence: CSVQGAKAQHF.

On this clonotype: A far larger clone is off by one base, so a read error is likely. The V gene is TRBV12-3 or TRBV12-4, the J gene TRBJ2-7; D not certain. V was shortened by 5 bases and J by 7 bases, with 21 bases between the two germline ends. The CDR3 contains 15 residues. In nucleotides, the CDR3 is TGTGCCAGCAGTCCAACCGCCGACACCTCAGAGGAGCAGTACTTC. This translates into CASSPTADTSEEQYF.

This clonotype was picked up many times. No conserved phenylalanine or tryptophan ends this CDR3, so it is likely a read error. The V call is TRBV20-1, the J call TRBJ2-5, with D unresolved. From germline, CDR1 is DFQATT and CDR2 SNEGSKA (reference sequence). V lost 5 bases to trimming and J lost 2 bases, with 9 bases between them. The CDR3 totals 12 residues. CDR3 nucleotide sequence: TGCAGTGCTCCACTCATACAAGAGACCCAGTACCTC. This translates into CSAPLIQETQYL.

This clonotype was seen repeatedly, ten times or more. The chain has TRBV20-1 and TRBJ1-1; D is possibly TRBD1 (5 bases). Germline CDR1 reads DFQATT; CDR2 reads SNEGSKA (reference sequence). The CDR3 covers 12 residues. V was pared by 6 bases and J by 5 bases, with 13 bases between. The CDR3 here is CSAGLRGTEAFF. The CDR3, as DNA: TGCAGTGCGGGACTACGCGGAACTGAAGCTTTCTTT.

J is TRBJ1-6 and V is TRBV27; D is unclear. V lost 0 bases to trimming and J lost 5 bases, with 2 bases between them. The CDR3 spans 13 residues. CDR1 MNHEY and CDR2 SMNVEV come from the germline V gene (reference sequence). This chain's CDR3 is CASSLSHNSPLHF. The CDR3 DNA reads TGTGCCAGCAGTTTATCACATAATTCACCCCTCCACTTT.

This clonotype showed up just a few times. CDR3 sequence (DNA): TGTGCCTGGAACACACGGACAGTCGGCGAAAAACTGTTTTTT. Translating it yields CAWNTRTVGEKLFF. The chain combines TRBV30 with TRBJ1-4, with D possibly TRBD1 on 6 matching bases. The germline V gene encodes CDR1 GTSNPN and CDR2 SVGIG (reference sequence). V lost 4 bases to trimming and J lost 8 bases, with 17 bases between them. The CDR3 sequence is 14 residues long.

V is TRBV3-1 and J is TRBJ2-5, with a possible D match to TRBD1 (7 bases). CDR3 size: 14 residues. Trimming took 5 bases from V and 6 from J, leaving 16 bases between them. Germline CDR1 reads LGHDT; CDR2 reads YNNKEL (reference sequence). The CDR3 coding sequence is TGTGCCAGCAGCGCGGGACAGATCGGGAAGACCCAGTACTTC. Translation: CASSAGQIGKTQYF.